Sequencing of this T cell receptor beta chain was carried out in a study of CD8 T cells in Susac syndrome. CD8+ and CD4+ T cells circulating in blood were sequenced for TCR beta. CD8+ and CD4+ T cells were negatively isolated; TEMRA cells were FACS-enriched. Trimming cost V 6 bases and J 7 bases, with 10 bases left between them. The CDR3 is 12 residues long. Random hexamers were used to reverse transcribe an amount of 0.5 to 1 ug RNA. Amplification of TCR beta CDR3 was carried out by immunoSEQ multiplex PCR, which covered 54 Vbeta and 13 Jbeta segments. TCRdb processed the immunoSEQ multiplex PCR reads anew with MiXCR; each CDR3 protein has one entry. The table has about 130,000 distinct CDR3 sequences, 90% to 95% seen once.

Sequencing used CD8+ T cells from PBMCs. The clonotype was recovered from a human donor with multiple sclerosis. The chain has TRBV12-3 or TRBV12-4 and TRBJ2-1; D not resolved. As DNA, the CDR3 is TGTGCCAGCAGGGCACAGAAAAATGAGCAGTTCTTC. Amino acids: CASRAQKNEQFF.